Sequencing of this T cell receptor beta chain was carried out in a study of cytomegalovirus exposure and HLA in healthy donors. The PCR had 60 Vbeta and 13 Jbeta primers. The method was immunoSEQ multiplex PCR; TCRdb's version includes in-frame clones alone and lacks a portion of them. The sample contains about 150,000 clones, over 60% of which appear only once. Donors were ostensibly healthy at sampling, although undocumented immune exposures were probable. The V gene's germline CDR1 is GTSNPN and CDR2 SVGIG (reference sequence). The V segment lost 5 bases and the J segment 7 bases; nucleotides outside the gene matches: 10. The CDR3 loop spans 14 amino acids. With respect to this clone: No antigen is known for it.

Whole-study findings and limits: CMV serostatus was the sole immune exposure information available. Some V segments, TRBV6-2 and TRBV6-3 among them, were indistinguishable and were therefore excluded. The study designated some 180 TCR beta chains cytomegalovirus-associated.

The TCR was taken from a man aged 35 to 55 in good health and CMV-seropositive. What was sequenced was PBMCs. The chain combines TRBV30 with TRBJ2-2, with 7 bases aligning to TRBD2. The chain's CDR3 is CAWLPPRGSGELFF. CDR3 nucleotides: TGTGCCTGGCTTCCCCCTCGCGGGAGCGGGGAGCTGTTTTTT.